This T cell receptor beta chain emerged from a study of CXCR3-negative and CXCR3-positive naive CD8 T cells. In the case of this clonotype: What it binds is not known.

Overall study results and limits: CXCR3-positive naive cells had more hydrophobic TRB CDR3s than CXCR3-negative naive cells. Cryopreserved PBMCs had partly decreased CXCR3 expression; fresh PBMCs were used in most assays. Both naive subsets had comparably high diversity; memory CD8+ cells much lower.

This CDR3 is built from 13 residues. Germline V gives CDR1 SQVTM, CDR2 ANQGSEA. Preparation of TRB cDNA libraries relied on 5' RACE carrying UMI labels. TCRdb derives one entry per CDR3 protein from the 5' RACE reads, leaving out DNA. The specimen's table records some 120,000 distinct CDR3 sequences. Sequencing was done on a sample of naive CXCR3+ CD8+ T cells from blood. The subset is: CD45RO-CCR7+CD27+CD95- naive CD8+ T cells expressing CXCR3 (TNR3+). This sequence originates from a human donor in good health. Some clones in this sample may be carry-over from other donors' samples. The chain joins TRBV29-1 to TRBJ1-1; no DNA is available, so the TRBD1 call from TCRdb remains unchecked. The CDR3 loop is CSVIDSSPGEAFF.